The sequence of this T cell receptor (beta chain) was determined in a study of T-cell memory formation after mild COVID-19. This CDR3 is 17 amino acids long. The J segment lost 8 bases and the V segment lost 5 bases, leaving 17 bases of the junction unmatched. This clonotype has only a few counts. In TCRdb, the 5' RACE reads were re-called with MiXCR into one record per CDR3 protein. This table holds just over 350,000 distinct CDR3 sequences, around an eighth found once. What was sequenced was PBMCs or a T cell subset sorted from them (not recorded which). The chain combines TRBV12-3 or TRBV12-4 with TRBJ2-4; TRBD1 matches at 8 bases. The clonotype comes from a man aged 18-30 years who had mild COVID-19 (a few samples of this study predate the infection). Cell type and time point are not known. The CDR3 protein is CASSPLPGTGDGDIQYF. In DNA, the CDR3 is TGTGCCAGCAGTCCCCTTCCCGGGACAGGTGATGGAGACATTCAGTACTTC.